The next 27 T cell receptor beta chains were all read from a single sample in a study of neoadjuvant anti-PD-1 for oral cavity cancer. Repertoires were generated with immunoSEQ multiplex PCR, while TCRdb's copy carries only in-frame clones and drops some. The top ten hold around 3.4% of the sample, which has 6,000 to 9,000 clones, 67% seen once. Stated time point: after neoadjuvant nivolumab, at surgical resection. The sequenced sample was PBMCs, obtained after nivolumab (anti-PD-1) treatment. Receptors originate from a person between 40 and 85 years old with oral cavity squamous cell carcinoma.

The V and J genes are TRBV29-1 and TRBJ2-5; D may be TRBD1 or TRBD2 (6 bases each). The V gene lost 5 bases and the J gene lost 2 bases, with 12 bases spanning the gap. Germline assignment: CDR1 SQVTM and CDR2 ANQGSEA. The CDR3 is made up of 13 amino acids. The CDR3 coding sequence is TGCAGCGTTTCAAGGAGGGGGCAAGAGACCCAGTACTTC. Translating gives CSVSRRGQETQYF.

The chain employs TRBV6-6 and TRBJ2-3, with TRBD2 identical over 8 bases. The CDR3 consists of 14 residues. The trim removed 9 bases at V and 4 bases at J, leaving 9 bases unmatched. The germline CDR1 and CDR2 sequences are MNHNY and SVGAGI (reference sequence). CDR3 sequence: CARKSGGVPDTQYF. In nucleotides, the CDR3 is TGTGCCAGGAAAAGCGGGGGTGTACCAGATACGCAGTATTTT.

The CDR3 here is CASSSHSGSYEQYF. CDR3 nucleotide sequence: TGCGCCAGCAGCTCTCACAGCGGGTCCTACGAGCAGTACTTC. The chain recombines TRBV5-1 with TRBJ2-7; possible D gene TRBD2, 6 bases. V lost 3 bases, J lost 1 base, and 11 bases lay in between. This CDR3 has 14 amino acids. Germline CDR1 is SGHRS and CDR2 is YFSETQ. Supplemented by reference TRBV5-1 and TRBJ2-7, the full variable domain reads KAGVTQTPRYLIKTRGQQVTLSCSPISGHRSVSWYQQTPGQGLQFLFEYFSETQRNKGNFPGRFSGRQFSNSRSEMNVSTLELGDSALYLCASSSHSGSYEQYFGPGTRLTVT.

This rearrangement joins TRBV19 to TRBJ1-4; D remains ambiguous. Looked up from germline, CDR1 is LNHDA and CDR2 is SQIVND (reference sequence). V dropped 1 base and J dropped 0 bases, with 6 bases sitting between them. The CDR3 is 15 residues long. The CDR3 reads CASSIGLTTNEKLFF. The CDR3 DNA reads TGTGCCAGTAGTATAGGGCTTACAACTAATGAAAAACTGTTTTTT.

This clone has a single count. This chain uses TRBV15 with TRBJ1-6; tentative D call: TRBD1 (5 bases). V lost 5 bases and J lost 4, with 15 bases in between. There are 16 residues in the CDR3. Germline V gene sequence: CDR1 LNHNV, CDR2 YYDKDF (reference sequence). CDR3 sequence: CATSHPRGGYNSPLHF. CDR3 nucleotides: TGTGCCACCAGCCATCCTCGCGGGGGTTATAATTCACCCCTCCACTTT.

The V and J genes are TRBV9 and TRBJ1-5, with D unclear. CDR1 is SGDLS and CDR2 is YYNGEE in the germline V gene. The CDR3 has 15 amino acids. Trimming took 4 bases from V and 2 from J, leaving 13 bases between them. This CDR3 is CASSPEVSGNQPQHF. The CDR3 bases are TGTGCCAGCAGCCCTGAAGTCTCGGGCAATCAGCCCCAGCATTTT.

The chain combines TRBV7-5 with TRBJ1-4. TRBV7-5 is a recognized pseudogene. The CDR3 runs 18 residues. Written as DNA, the CDR3 is TGTGCCAGAAGCGGAAGGACGACAAGGGGGGACCTTGGTGAAAAACTGTTTTTT. It translates to CARSGRTTRGDLGEKLFF.

This sequence joins TRBV6-5 and TRBJ1-2; D is possibly TRBD1 (6 bases). The CDR3 sequence is 14 residues long. Germline CDR1 MNHEY, CDR2 SVGAGI. The V end was cut by 5 bases, the J end by 6 bases, with 16 bases between. CDR3 sequence (DNA): TGTGCCAGCAGTAACGGGGCCAGGGGTCATGGCTACACCTTC. Translated: CASSNGARGHGYTF.

V and J are TRBV27 and TRBJ1-5; D unresolved. The CDR3 runs to 15 residues. CDR1 is MNHEY and CDR2 is SMNVEV in the germline V gene (reference sequence). Trimming cost V 3 bases and J 2 bases, with 11 bases left between them. CDR3 in amino acids: CASSLSEGGNQPQHF. In DNA, the CDR3 is TGTGCCAGCAGTTTGTCAGAGGGCGGCAATCAGCCCCAGCATTTT.

The V and J genes are TRBV28 and TRBJ2-7; 7 positions agree with TRBD1. This CDR3 is built from 15 residues. Germline V CDR1 and CDR2: MDHEN, SYDVKM. V shed 5 bases, J shed 5 bases, and the junction held 12 bases outside the gene matches. The CDR3 DNA follows: TGTGCCAGCAGTCACAGACAGGGACAGCGGAACGAGCAGTACTTC. It encodes CASSHRQGQRNEQYF. Full variable domain (rest looked up from reference TRBV28 and TRBJ2-7): DVKVTQSSRYLVKRTGEKVFLECVQDMDHENMFWYRQDPGLGLRLIYFSYDVKMKEKGDIPEGYSVSREKKERFSLILESASTNQTSMYLCASSHRQGQRNEQYFGPGTRLTVT.

The genes are TRBV6-6 and TRBJ1-2; unclear D gene. This CDR3 has 11 residues. CDR1 and CDR2 from the germline V gene are MNHNY and SVGAGI (reference sequence). Trimming stripped 6 bases from V and 13 bases from J, with 15 bases between. CDR3 amino acids: CASSPGRAATF. CDR3 DNA: TGTGCCAGCAGCCCCGGGAGGGCGGCCACCTTC.

The CDR3 DNA reads as TGCGCCAGCAGCCAAGGCACAGGGACCTACGAGCAGTACTTC. This encodes CASSQGTGTYEQYF. The V call is TRBV4-3, the J call TRBJ2-7; weak D call: TRBD1 (6 bases). This CDR3 is built from 14 residues. The germline CDR1 and CDR2 sequences are LGHNA and YSLEER. Trimming took 1 base from V and 2 from J, leaving 9 bases between them.

V gene TRBV27 combines with J gene TRBJ1-6; TRBD1 aligns across 9 bases. The CDR3 contains 14 residues. V shed 5 bases, J shed 12 bases, and the junction held 8 bases outside the gene matches. CDR1 MNHEY and CDR2 SMNVEV come from the germline V gene (reference sequence). Here the CDR3 DNA reads TGTGCCAGCAGTAGCAACACAGGGGGCGGACCCCTCCACTTT. This translates into CASSSNTGGGPLHF.

Written as DNA, the CDR3 is TGTGCCAGCACCCGGGGGTGGAACACTGAAGCTTTCTTT. Amino acids: CASTRGWNTEAFF. The chain is built from TRBV25-1 and TRBJ1-1; TRBD1 might be the D (5 bases). CDR3 size: 13 residues. With 7 bases removed from V and 1 base from J, the gap between germline ends came to 10 bases. CDR1 and CDR2 (germline): MGHDK, SYGVNS.

The V call is TRBV19, the J call TRBJ1-4; TRBD1 is a possible D gene (5 bases). Trimming removed 8 bases from V and 7 bases from J, with 41 bases in between. The germline V gene has CDR1 LNHDA and CDR2 SQIVND (reference sequence). CDR3 size: 22 residues. The CDR3 nucleotides read TGTGCCAGTGGAAACAGGCAGGGCAGAGTCGCTCGGGGGTCTGAAGTGGGTGAAAAACTGTTTTTT. This translates into CASGNRQGRVARGSEVGEKLFF.

The V call is TRBV6-6, the J call TRBJ1-3, with D unclear. The germline CDR1 and CDR2 sequences are MNHNY and SVGAGI (reference sequence). The CDR3 is 13 residues long. Deletions cut 5 bases from V and 0 bases from J, with 5 bases between. The CDR3 nucleotides are TGTGCCAGCAGTCGTACCTCTGGAAACACCATATATTTT. It encodes CASSRTSGNTIYF.

The chain joins TRBV7-9 to TRBJ1-1; no clear D gene. Trimming pared 6 bases from V and 3 bases from J, leaving 11 bases between. Per the germline V gene, CDR1 is SEHNR and CDR2 is FQNEAQ (reference sequence). The CDR3 contains 13 residues. CDR3 nucleotides: TGTGCCAGCAGATCACGTCAGTACACTGAAGCTTTCTTT. Protein sequence: CASRSRQYTEAFF. Supplemented by reference TRBV7-9 and TRBJ1-1, the full variable domain reads DTGVSQNPRHKITKRGQNVTFRCDPISEHNRLYWYRQTLGQGPEFLTYFQNEAQLEKSRLLSDRFSAERPKGSFSTLEIQRTEQGDSAMYLCASRSRQYTEAFFGQGTRLTVV.

This sequence joins TRBV5-1 and TRBJ2-1; possible D gene TRBD2, 5 bases. This CDR3 contains 15 residues. Looked up from germline, CDR1 is SGHRS and CDR2 is YFSETQ. V shed 4 bases and J shed 0 bases, with 11 bases lying between them. The CDR3 sequence: CASSPLGSSYNEQFF. The DNA for the CDR3 is TGCGCCAGCAGCCCACTAGGGAGCTCCTACAATGAGCAGTTCTTC. Full variable domain (outside the CDR3, taken from reference TRBV5-1 and TRBJ2-1): KAGVTQTPRYLIKTRGQQVTLSCSPISGHRSVSWYQQTPGQGLQFLFEYFSETQRNKGNFPGRFSGRQFSNSRSEMNVSTLELGDSALYLCASSPLGSSYNEQFFGPGTRLTVL.

The chain uses TRBV30 and TRBJ2-5; D unresolved. V gave up 1 base and J gave up 2 bases, with 5 bases separating them. Looked up from germline, CDR1 is GTSNPN and CDR2 is SVGIG (reference sequence). The CDR3 extends over 12 amino acids. The CDR3 DNA sequence: TGTGCCTGGAGTGAGAGTCAAGAGACCCAGTACTTC. This gives the protein CAWSESQETQYF.

This chain connects TRBV18 to TRBJ2-7; possibly TRBD1 for D (6 bases). Trimming took 4 bases from V and 6 from J, leaving 10 bases between them. The CDR3 consists of 12 residues. CDR1 is KGHSH and CDR2 is LQKENI in the germline V gene. The CDR3 coding sequence is TGTGCCAGCTCACTACAGGGTGCCGAGCAGTACTTC. As protein: CASSLQGAEQYF.

This chain joins TRBV2 and TRBJ2-2; the D gene is possibly TRBD2 (5 bases). This CDR3 region has 15 residues. CDR1 SNHLY and CDR2 FYNNEI come from the germline V gene. V was clipped by 4 bases and J by 0 bases, with 9 bases between them. The CDR3 DNA reads TGTGCCAGCAGTGGCCTAGCCCCGAACACCGGGGAGCTGTTTTTT. Protein: CASSGLAPNTGELFF.

The V gene is TRBV5-5, the J gene TRBJ2-7; D is uncertain. In germline, CDR1 is SGHKS, CDR2 YYEKEE (reference sequence). V was pared by 0 bases and J by 7 bases, with 11 bases between. This CDR3 has 13 residues. The CDR3 DNA sequence: TGTGCCAGCAGCTTGGGGCCCAATGGGGAGCAGTACTTC. Its protein is CASSLGPNGEQYF.

The table lists this clone with a few counts. This chain links TRBV10-2 with TRBJ2-1, with 10 bases matching TRBD1. The CDR3 runs to 15 residues. V lost 6 bases and J lost 4; bases outside the gene matches: 6. CDR1 is WSHSY, CDR2 SAAADI, per germline. This chain's CDR3 is CASSVGTGVYNEQFF. The CDR3 DNA reads TGCGCCAGCAGCGTAGGGACAGGGGTGTACAATGAGCAGTTCTTC.

The chain couples TRBV5-1 to TRBJ2-1, with 9 positions matching TRBD2. The CDR3 covers 15 residues. The junction had 4 bases not matched to a gene; V was cut back by 0 bases and J by 6 bases. Germline V gene data show CDR1 as SGHRS and CDR2 as YFSETQ. This CDR3 reads CASSLGGGAGNEQFF. CDR3 DNA sequence: TGCGCCAGCAGCTTGGGCGGGGGGGCCGGCAATGAGCAGTTCTTC.

The chain is built from TRBV10-3 and TRBJ2-7, with D uncertain. Germline lookup yields CDR1 ENHRY and CDR2 SYGVKD. This CDR3 has 18 amino acids. V was clipped by 0 bases and J by 4 bases, with 22 bases between them. The DNA of the CDR3 is TGTGCCATCAGTGAGTCGAACGTCCGATCAGGCAGGAGTTACGAGCAGTACTTC. Encoded protein: CAISESNVRSGRSYEQYF.

The chain combines TRBV21-1 with TRBJ1-4; TRBD1, the table's D call, lacks a check against the DNA. TRBV21-1 is a documented pseudogene. The CDR3 totals 20 residues. The CDR3 reads CASSGRGTVARRSEFEKLFF. CDR3 DNA sequence: TGTGCCAGCAGCGGAAGGGGGACAGTCGCCCGAAGATCGGAATTTGAAAAACTGTTTTTT.

V and J are TRBV4-3 and TRBJ1-1; D unresolved. The germline V and J ends were trimmed by 0 bases and 12 bases, with 17 bases remaining between them. CDR1 and CDR2 from the germline V gene are LGHNA and YSLEER. The CDR3 contains 14 residues. The CDR3 sequence is CASSQDVTGRLTFF. The CDR3 DNA reads TGCGCCAGCAGCCAAGATGTAACGGGTCGGTTAACTTTCTTT.